These T cell receptor beta chains were read from a single sample in a study of blood T cell repertoires in COVID-19. Libraries were prepared by immunoSEQ multiplex PCR; TCRdb keeps only in-frame clonotypes and omits some of them. Of 190,000 or so clones in the sample, approximately 86% were seen once. What was sequenced was peripheral blood. These receptors came from a man aged 35-49 years with active or convalescent COVID-19. Each CDR3 is given with its conserved first and last residue. The D gene is left open where the match is weak. For some rows the clone size is stated as once, few or many, or as a class when expanded; others skip it.

>-|TRBV7-9|-|TRBJ1-4
CASSLGSDIPKEKLFF
TGTGCCAGCAGCTTAGGGTCGGACATCCCTAAAGAAAAACTGTTTTTT
>-|TRBV13|once|TRBJ1-1
CASTSNREAFF
TGTGCCAGCACCTCCAACAGGGAAGCTTTCTTT
>TRBD1|TRBV28|-|TRBJ1-2
CASSSGTGGGYTF
TGTGCCAGCAGTTCCGGGACAGGGGGTGGCTACACCTTC
>TRBD2|TRBV7-2|once|TRBJ2-3
CASSADGGGTDTQYF
TGTGCCAGCAGCGCCGATGGGGGGGGCACAGATACGCAGTATTTT
>-|TRBV28|-|TRBJ1-2
CASSPNGDSGLYGYTF
TGTGCCAGCAGTCCGAATGGGGACTCAGGGCTCTATGGCTACACCTTC
>-|TRBV28|-|TRBJ2-2
CASRPTRTGNTGELFF
TGTGCCAGCAGACCCACCCGGACGGGAAACACCGGGGAGCTGTTTTTT
>TRBD1|TRBV28|-|TRBJ2-2
CASIQDRGNTGELFF
TGTGCCAGCATTCAGGACAGGGGGAACACCGGGGAGCTGTTTTTT
>TRBD2|TRBV5-6|-|TRBJ2-5
CASSLELELAVPQETQYF
TGTGCCAGCAGCTTGGAGTTAGAACTAGCGGTTCCCCAAGAGACCCAGTACTTC
>TRBD2|TRBV3-1/TRBV3-2|-|TRBJ2-5
CASTRGDRETQYF
TGTGCCAGCACCCGGGGGGATCGAGAGACCCAGTACTTC
>-|TRBV2|-|TRBJ2-5
CASSAIGTQYF
TGTGCCAGCAGTGCGATCGGGACCCAGTACTTC
>-|TRBV6-5|-|TRBJ2-5
CASSYRGETQYF
TGTGCCAGCAGTTACCGGGGGGAGACCCAGTACTTC
>TRBD1|TRBV24-1|-|TRBJ2-7
CATSDTGVAYEQYF
TGTGCCACCAGTGATACAGGGGTCGCCTACGAGCAGTACTTC
>-|TRBV30|-|TRBJ2-2
CACTGSGELFF
TGTGCCTGTACAGGGTCCGGGGAGCTGTTTTTT
>-|TRBV5-1|-|TRBJ1-1
CASSLGSGWTEAFF
TGCGCCAGCAGCTTGGGGTCGGGTTGGACTGAAGCTTTCTTT
>-|TRBV11-3|-|TRBJ1-4
CASSRGSGEKLFF
TGTGCCAGCAGCCGGGGATCTGGTGAAAAACTGTTTTTT
>-|TRBV6-6|-|TRBJ1-1
CASSQRGVPEAFF
TGTGCCAGCAGCCAGCGGGGAGTCCCTGAAGCTTTCTTT
>TRBD2|TRBV28|-|TRBJ2-1
CASPGGKRGSYNEQFF
TGTGCCAGCCCCGGCGGTAAGCGGGGGTCCTACAATGAGCAGTTCTTC
>-|TRBV4-2|-|TRBJ1-6
CASSQDEGSPSPLHF
TGTGCCAGCAGCCAAGATGAGGGCAGCCCCTCACCCCTCCACTTT
>TRBD2|TRBV2|-|TRBJ2-5
CASSDLMGGVETQYF
TGTGCCAGCAGTGACCTTATGGGGGGGGTAGAGACCCAGTACTTC
>-|TRBV7-3|-|TRBJ1-6
CASSLTPSKHSPPGPDNSPLHF
TGTGCCAGCAGCTTAACGCCCTCTAAACACTCCCCACCAGGGCCCGATAATTCACCCCTCCACTTT
>-|TRBV6-6|-|TRBJ1-2
CASSSVTANYGYTF
TGTGCCAGCAGTTCTGTGACAGCTAACTATGGCTACACCTTC
>-|TRBV30|-|TRBJ1-2
CAWSAPTGNYGYTF
TGTGCCTGGAGTGCCCCCACCGGTAACTATGGCTACACCTTC
>TRBD1|TRBV7-7|-|TRBJ2-7
CASSSGQKGEQYF
TGTGCTAGCAGCTCGGGACAGAAGGGAGAGCAGTACTTC
>-|TRBV4-3|-|TRBJ1-2
CASSQDPPTSTYYGYTF
TGCGCCAGCAGCCAAGATCCTCCAACATCCACCTACTATGGCTACACCTTC
>-|TRBV2|-|TRBJ2-7
CASSHDRVGEQYF
TGTGCCAGCAGCCACGATCGGGTTGGGGAGCAGTACTTC
>-|TRBV6-5|-|TRBJ1-5
CASSPRRVEQPQHF
TGTGCCAGCAGTCCCCGCAGGGTGGAACAGCCCCAGCATTTT
>TRBD2|TRBV3-1/TRBV3-2|-|TRBJ2-3
CASSSDGLATDTQYF
TGTGCCAGCAGCTCGGATGGACTAGCCACAGATACGCAGTATTTT
>TRBD2|TRBV18|-|TRBJ2-5
CASSPTSGAYQETQYF
TGTGCCAGCTCGCCAACTAGCGGGGCGTACCAAGAGACCCAGTACTTC
>-|TRBV19|-|TRBJ2-7
CASSMTGGRYEQYF
TGTGCCAGTAGTATGACGGGGGGCCGGTACGAGCAGTACTTC
>-|TRBV7-9|once|TRBJ1-4
CASSLRGGRENEKLFF
TGTGCCAGCAGCTTAAGGGGTGGGCGGGAGAATGAAAAACTGTTTTTT
>TRBD2|TRBV2|once|TRBJ2-3
CASRMTSGVGDTQYF
TGTGCCAGCAGGATGACTAGCGGGGTGGGAGATACGCAGTATTTT
>TRBD1|TRBV5-1|-|TRBJ1-3
CASSLGQGGDTIYF
TGCGCCAGCAGCTTGGGACAGGGTGGGGACACCATATATTTT
>TRBD2|TRBV4-1|-|TRBJ2-3
CASSHRAGPRTDTQYF
TGCGCCAGCAGCCATCGAGCGGGGCCCCGCACAGATACGCAGTATTTT
>TRBD1|TRBV6-6|-|TRBJ1-1
CASSSGTVAHRTEAFF
TGTGCCAGCAGTTCCGGGACAGTCGCTCATAGGACTGAAGCTTTCTTT
>-|TRBV28|-|TRBJ1-3
CASSRQGGNTIYF
TGTGCCAGCAGTCGTCAGGGTGGAAACACCATATATTTT
>-|TRBV25-1|-|TRBJ1-2
CASNVPSRGCGYTF
TGTGCCAGCAATGTCCCGTCCAGGGGCTGTGGCTACACCTTC
>-|TRBV20-1|-|TRBJ1-2
CSASSRDMIYGYTF
TGCAGTGCTAGTTCCAGGGACATGATATATGGCTACACCTTC
>-|TRBV14|-|TRBJ2-1
CASSQVTYNEQFF
TGTGCCAGCAGCCAAGTTACTTACAATGAGCAGTTCTTC
>-|TRBV28|-|TRBJ1-2
CASSLEGEPYGYTF
TGTGCCAGCAGTTTAGAAGGGGAACCCTATGGCTACACCTTC
>TRBD1|TRBV18|-|TRBJ2-7
CASSPRGQEMYEQYF
TGTGCCAGCTCACCACGGGGACAGGAGATGTACGAGCAGTACTTC
>-|TRBV15|-|TRBJ1-1
CATSSEQNTEAFF
TGTGCCACCAGCAGTGAACAGAACACTGAAGCTTTCTTT
>-|TRBV19|-|TRBJ1-5
CASLRSNQPQHF
TGTGCCAGCCTGCGAAGCAATCAGCCCCAGCATTTT
>-|TRBV5-8|-|TRBJ2-3
CASSRVTKIRTDTQYF
TGTGCCAGCAGCCGCGTTACCAAAATCCGGACAGATACGCAGTATTTT
>-|TRBV5-4|-|TRBJ2-5
CASTPGGGETQYF
TGTGCCAGCACCCCGGGCGGAGGAGAGACCCAGTACTTC
>-|TRBV19|-|TRBJ1-1
CASSSSTGGNTEAFF
TGTGCCAGTAGTTCGTCGACGGGGGGGAACACTGAAGCTTTCTTT
>-|TRBV5-5|-|TRBJ2-1
CASSLVVVSDEQFF
TGTGCCAGCAGCTTGGTAGTAGTATCGGATGAGCAGTTCTTC
>-|TRBV30|-|TRBJ2-5
CAWSLWGVETQYF
TGTGCCTGGAGCCTCTGGGGGGTAGAGACCCAGTACTTC
>-|TRBV3-1/TRBV3-2|-|TRBJ2-1
CASSRTGAYNEQFF
TGTGCCAGCAGTCGCACAGGTGCCTACAATGAGCAGTTCTTC
>-|TRBV30|-|TRBJ1-3
CAWTGTGNTIYF
TGTGCCTGGACAGGGACTGGAAACACCATATATTTT
>TRBD2|TRBV7-3|-|TRBJ2-1
CASSSGLAGASEQFF
TGTGCCAGCAGCTCGGGACTAGCGGGGGCTTCTGAGCAGTTCTTC
>TRBD2|TRBV6-2/TRBV6-3|once|TRBJ2-1
CASSYSGTSQGEWFF
TGTGCCAGCAGTTATTCGGGGACTAGCCAAGGGGAGTGGTTCTTC
>TRBD2|TRBV15|-|TRBJ2-3
CATGDYTDTQYF
TGTGCCACCGGGGACTACACAGATACGCAGTATTTT
>-|TRBV28|-|TRBJ1-2
CASTQGGDGYTF
TGTGCCAGCACCCAGGGAGGGGATGGCTACACCTTC